This T cell receptor beta chain is from a study of cytomegalovirus exposure and HLA in healthy donors. Study information: In a previous analysis, nearly 120 million unique TCR beta sequences were found from roughly 180 million T cells. Whole-study results and caveats: The number of N-insertions in an Asian-associated ancestry cluster was reportedly below the 666-donor mean in a later analysis.

This clone has more than one count but fewer than ten. The antigen is undetermined. 13 Jbeta primers and 60 Vbeta primers were used for the PCR. Libraries were prepared by immunoSEQ multiplex PCR; TCRdb keeps only in-frame clonotypes and omits some of them. In the table there are about 130,000 clones, approximately 61% of which are singletons. V lost 4 bases and J lost 7; bases outside the gene matches: 19. In germline, CDR1 is SGHAT, CDR2 FQNNGV. The CDR3 runs to 17 residues. In nominal health when sampled, donors likely had unrecorded immune exposures nonetheless. The chain links TRBV11-2 to TRBJ2-7, with TRBD2 matching 7 bases. Sequencing was carried out using PBMCs. The receptor's source is a man aged 25 to 40 in good health and CMV-seropositive. CDR3 bases: TGTGCCAGCAGCTACCTACGGGGGAGCGGGAACTCAGGGGAGCAGTACTTC. The encoded protein is CASSYLRGSGNSGEQYF.